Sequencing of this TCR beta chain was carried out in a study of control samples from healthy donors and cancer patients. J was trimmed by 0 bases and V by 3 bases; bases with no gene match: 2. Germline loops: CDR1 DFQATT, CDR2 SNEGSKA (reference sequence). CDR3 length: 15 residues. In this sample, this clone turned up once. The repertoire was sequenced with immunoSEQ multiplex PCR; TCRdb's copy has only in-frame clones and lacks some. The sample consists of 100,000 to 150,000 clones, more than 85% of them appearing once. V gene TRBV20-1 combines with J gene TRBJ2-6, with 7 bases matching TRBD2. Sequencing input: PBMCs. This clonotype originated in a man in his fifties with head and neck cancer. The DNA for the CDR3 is TGCAGTGCTAGTGGCGGGAGCTCTGGGGCCAACGTCCTGACTTTC. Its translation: CSASGGSSGANVLTF.